This is a list of T cell receptor beta chains from one sample in a study of HIV-infected children after antiretroviral therapy interruption. One entry per CDR3 protein results from TCRdb running MiXCR on the 3' RACE reads. The table has more than 40,000 distinct CDR3 sequences, 3.5% to 5% seen once. This sample comprised CD45RA+ CD4+ T cells from PBMCs, pooled from several time points, obtained from a donor given antiretroviral therapy, either interrupted or continuous. These receptors were obtained from a pool of human donors with HIV. The conserved cysteine and the conserved F or W are not part of the CDR3 here. Only part of the rows carry a size: once, few, many, or a class if the clone is expanded.

J,size,V,CDR3
TRBJ1-6,few,TRBV7-8,ASSFQGRSPLH
TRBJ2-3,many,TRBV20-1,SARDVGAGGDTQY
TRBJ1-2,many,TRBV29-1,SVPIGQVLTYGYT
TRBJ2-3,many,TRBV5-1,ASSLGRSADTQY
TRBJ2-7,many,TRBV12-5,ASGLWGLHEQY
TRBJ2-7,few,TRBV29-1,SVGDSGYEQY
TRBJ1-2,many,TRBV29-1,SASILSGTGYT
TRBJ2-3,few,TRBV5-1,ASSPTVSTDTQY
TRBJ1-3,many,TRBV3-1,ASSQYSTGNTIY
TRBJ2-5,many,TRBV5-1,ASSSLVASETQY
TRBJ2-1,many,TRBV20-1,SARDSGGAEEQF
TRBJ1-2,few,TRBV20-1,SFFRDQNYGYT
TRBJ1-6,many,TRBV20-1,SARNTGPENYSYNSPLH
TRBJ2-7,many,TRBV7-6,ASSLGDRVYEQY
TRBJ2-3,many,TRBV7-3,ASSFSGTDTQY
TRBJ2-7,many,TRBV7-8,ASSWGTDPNYEQY
TRBJ1-5,many,TRBV6-1,ASTGGLSQPQH
TRBJ1-6,many,TRBV28,ASSIGYNNSPLH
TRBJ1-4,many,TRBV5-5,ASSLAAWTSEKLF
TRBJ2-1,-,TRBV5-1,ASSLAARDPSYNEQF
TRBJ1-2,-,TRBV12-3/TRBV12-4,ASSPGTGGNYGYT
TRBJ2-1,few,TRBV20-1,SARLASAPNNEQF
TRBJ2-7,many,TRBV6-1,ASSELAVQIYEQY
TRBJ2-2,many,TRBV30,AWRQTGSTGELF
TRBJ2-5,many,TRBV3-1,ASSQVLGDETQY
TRBJ2-3,many,TRBV10-3,AISEWESGGRDTDTQY
TRBJ2-7,many,TRBV6-5,ASRPARPGGYEQY
TRBJ2-7,few,TRBV5-1,ASSGQGSEQY
TRBJ2-5,many,TRBV5-1,ASSLQTGGSGETQY